Listed below are T cell receptor beta chains from one sample, sequenced in a study of tissue T cells after allogeneic stem cell transplantation. Using immunoSEQ multiplex PCR, the repertoire was profiled, and TCRdb retains in-frame clones only, with some absent. The sample gives about 6,800 clones, around 61% of which show up once; 20% to 25% is in the top ten. The sequences come from duodenum tissue, collected at autopsy. The receptors were gathered from a female donor of 60 years or more with lung cancer. CDR3s include the opening cysteine and the closing phenylalanine or tryptophan. The order of the fields is V gene, clone size, J gene, D gene, CDR3 DNA, CDR3 protein. D genes are given only for firm matches. Clone size is not always given. Where it is, it says once, few, many or a class for expanded clones.

TRBV14	medium-sized	TRBJ2-2	-	TGTGCCAGCAGCCAAGGAGCGGCCGGGGAGCTGTTTTTT	CASSQGAAGELFF
TRBV7-2	-	TRBJ2-6	-	TGTGCCAGCAGCTTAGTAGGCCTCTCTGGGGCCAACGTCCTGACTTTC	CASSLVGLSGANVLTF
TRBV3-1/TRBV3-2	few	TRBJ1-3	TRBD1	TGTGCCAGCAGCCCTACCCAGACAGGGGCTGGAAACACCATATATTTT	CASSPTQTGAGNTIYF
TRBV2	-	TRBJ2-2	TRBD2	TGTGCCACCACGGGACTAGCGAGGAACGGGGAGCTGTTTTTT	CATTGLARNGELFF
TRBV4-1	few	TRBJ2-5	-	TGCGCCAGCAGCCAAGATCGGACGAGCCCGAGGACCCAGTACTTC	CASSQDRTSPRTQYF
TRBV5-1	few	TRBJ2-1	TRBD2	TGCGCCAGCCGTAGGACTAGCGAGTACAATGAGCAGTTCTTC	CASRRTSEYNEQFF
TRBV19	-	TRBJ1-1	-	TGTGCCAGTACCCCTCGCTTGGGCGGACAGAACACTGAAGCTTTCTTT	CASTPRLGGQNTEAFF
TRBV3-1/TRBV3-2	-	TRBJ2-7	-	TGTGCCAGCAGCTCCCGGCTTCGCGGATCCTACGAGCAGTACTTC	CASSSRLRGSYEQYF
TRBV6-5	-	TRBJ1-2	-	TGTGCCAGCAGTAGGGGGACAACACCTAACTATGGCTACACCTTC	CASSRGTTPNYGYTF
TRBV5-1	few	TRBJ2-7	TRBD2	TGCGCCAGCAGCATAGGGACTAGCGGTCTCTACGAGCAGTACTTC	CASSIGTSGLYEQYF
TRBV5-8	medium-sized	TRBJ1-5	-	TGTGCCAGTAACGGCGGGTCAGGAGTATATAGCAATCAGCCCCAGCATTTT	CASNGGSGVYSNQPQHF
TRBV25-1	-	TRBJ2-7	-	TGTGCCAGCAGTCGCGGCTGGCCCTACGAGCAGTACTTC	CASSRGWPYEQYF
TRBV4-2	-	TRBJ2-4	TRBD1	TGTGCCAGCAGCCATGGGACAGGGGCGAACATTCAGTACTTC	CASSHGTGANIQYF
TRBV29-1	-	TRBJ1-4	TRBD1	TGCAGCGCCGGACAGGGGGCCGGTGAAAAACTGTTTTTT	CSAGQGAGEKLFF
TRBV5-1	medium-sized	TRBJ1-1	-	TGCGCCAGCAGCTTGATTTCCCAGGGACCTGGAAGAGAAGCTTTCTTT	CASSLISQGPGREAFF
TRBV18	few	TRBJ1-3	-	TGTGCCAGCTCACCATCCGCAGACCGACTCGGAAACACCATATATTTT	CASSPSADRLGNTIYF
TRBV6-1	-	TRBJ2-7	TRBD1	TGTGCCAGCAGTGAACCCGGACAGGGGGCTCAGTACGAGCAGTACTTC	CASSEPGQGAQYEQYF